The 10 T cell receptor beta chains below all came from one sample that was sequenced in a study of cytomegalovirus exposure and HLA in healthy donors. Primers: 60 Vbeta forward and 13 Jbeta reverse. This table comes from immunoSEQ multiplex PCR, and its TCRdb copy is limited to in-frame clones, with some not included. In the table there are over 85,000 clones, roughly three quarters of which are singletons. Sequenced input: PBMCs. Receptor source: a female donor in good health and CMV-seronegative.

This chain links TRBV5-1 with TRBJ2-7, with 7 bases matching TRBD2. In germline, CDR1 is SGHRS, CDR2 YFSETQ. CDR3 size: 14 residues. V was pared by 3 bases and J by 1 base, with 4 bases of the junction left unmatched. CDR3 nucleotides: TGCGCCAGCAGCTCGGCCGGGGGGTCCTACGAGCAGTACTTC. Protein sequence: CASSSAGGSYEQYF.

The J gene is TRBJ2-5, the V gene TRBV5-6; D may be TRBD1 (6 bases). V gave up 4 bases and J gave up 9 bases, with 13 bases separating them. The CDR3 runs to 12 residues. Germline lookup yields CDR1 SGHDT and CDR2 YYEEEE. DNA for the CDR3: TGTGCCAGCAGCCTGACAGGCAACGCCCAGTACTTC. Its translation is CASSLTGNAQYF.

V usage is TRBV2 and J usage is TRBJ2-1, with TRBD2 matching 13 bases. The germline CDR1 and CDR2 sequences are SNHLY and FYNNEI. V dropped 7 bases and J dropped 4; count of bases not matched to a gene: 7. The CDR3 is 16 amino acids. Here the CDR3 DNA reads TGTGCCAGCAATGGACTAGCGGGGGCCGGTTACAATGAGCAGTTCTTC. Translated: CASNGLAGAGYNEQFF.

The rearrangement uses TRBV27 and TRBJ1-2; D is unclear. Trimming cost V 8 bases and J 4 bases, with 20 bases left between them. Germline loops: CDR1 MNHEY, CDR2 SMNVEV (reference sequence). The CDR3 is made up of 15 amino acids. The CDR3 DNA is TGTGCCAGCGCGAACGGGGATCCCGGAAGCTATGGCTACACCTTC. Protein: CASANGDPGSYGYTF.

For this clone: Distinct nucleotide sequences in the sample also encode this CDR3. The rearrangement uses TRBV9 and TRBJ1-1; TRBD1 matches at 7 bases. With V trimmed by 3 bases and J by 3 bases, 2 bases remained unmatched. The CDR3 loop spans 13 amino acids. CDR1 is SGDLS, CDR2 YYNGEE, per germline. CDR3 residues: CASSATGYTEAFF. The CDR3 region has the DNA TGTGCCAGCAGCGCGACAGGGTACACTGAAGCTTTCTTT.

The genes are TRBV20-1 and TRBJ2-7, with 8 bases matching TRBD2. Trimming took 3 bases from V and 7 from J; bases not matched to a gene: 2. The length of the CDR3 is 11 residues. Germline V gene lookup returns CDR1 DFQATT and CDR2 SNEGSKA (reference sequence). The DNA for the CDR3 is TGCAGTGCTAGTCTAGCGGGTGAGCAGTACTTC. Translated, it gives CSASLAGEQYF.

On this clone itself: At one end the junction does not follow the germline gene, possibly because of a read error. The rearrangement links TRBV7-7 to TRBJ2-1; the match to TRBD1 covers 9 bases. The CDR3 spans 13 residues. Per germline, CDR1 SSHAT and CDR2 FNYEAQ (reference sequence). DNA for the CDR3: TGTGCTAGCAGCTCACAGGGGGCGCGTGAGCAGTTCTTC. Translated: CASSSQGAREQFF.

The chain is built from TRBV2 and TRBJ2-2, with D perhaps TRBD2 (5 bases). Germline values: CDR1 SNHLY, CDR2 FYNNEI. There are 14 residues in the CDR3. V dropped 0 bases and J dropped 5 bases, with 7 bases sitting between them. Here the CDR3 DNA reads TGTGCCAGCAGTGAAGCGAGACTAACCGGGGAGCTGTTTTTT. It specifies CASSEARLTGELFF.

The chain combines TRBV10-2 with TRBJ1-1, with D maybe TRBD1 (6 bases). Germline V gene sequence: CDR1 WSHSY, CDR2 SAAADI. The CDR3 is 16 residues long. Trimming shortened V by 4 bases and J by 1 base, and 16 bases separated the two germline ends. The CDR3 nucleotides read TGCGCCAGCAGTGGAAGAGGGAACAGGGCGAACACTGAAGCTTTCTTT. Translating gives CASSGRGNRANTEAFF.

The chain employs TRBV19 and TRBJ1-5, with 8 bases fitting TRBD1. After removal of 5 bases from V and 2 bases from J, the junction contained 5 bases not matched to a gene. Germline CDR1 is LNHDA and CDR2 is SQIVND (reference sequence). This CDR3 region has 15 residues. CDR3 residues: CASSHEGQGNQPQHF. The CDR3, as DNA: TGTGCCAGTAGTCATGAGGGACAGGGCAATCAGCCCCAGCATTTT. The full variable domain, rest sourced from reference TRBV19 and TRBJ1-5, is DGGITQSPKYLFRKEGQNVTLSCEQNLNHDAMYWYRQDPGQGLRLIYYSQIVNDFQKGDIAEGYSVSREKKESFPLTVTSAQKNPTAFYLCASSHEGQGNQPQHFGDGTRLSIL.